Listed below are T cell receptor beta chains from one sample, sequenced in a study of cytomegalovirus exposure and HLA in healthy donors. The data were produced by immunoSEQ multiplex PCR, yet TCRdb's version contains in-frame clones alone and is incomplete. The sample has around 120,000 clones; about four fifths are singletons. Sequencing used PBMCs. These TCRs come from a woman between 40 and 50 years old in good health and CMV-seronegative. Each CDR3 is given with its conserved first and last residue. Fields, in order: clone size, J gene, D gene, V gene, CDR3 DNA, CDR3 protein. D genes are given only for firm matches. The size entry is marked missing in some rows and otherwise reads once, few, many or a size class.

>few|TRBJ1-4|TRBD1|TRBV7-9
TGTGCCAGCAGCTCGAACAGGGGAGAGAGTGAAAAACTGTTTTTT
CASSSNRGESEKLFF
>.|TRBJ2-5|TRBD2|TRBV18
TGTGCCAGCTCACCTGGCCTAGCGGGGGCCAGGCGTTTCGAAGAGACCCAGTACTTC
CASSPGLAGARRFEETQYF
>.|TRBJ1-4|.|TRBV5-1
TGCGCCAGCAGCTTATCAGGGCGAGCTAATGAAAAACTGTTTTTT
CASSLSGRANEKLFF
>.|TRBJ1-2|.|TRBV6-1
TGTGCCAGCAGTGAACGGGACTCCTTGAGGGGCTACACCTTC
CASSERDSLRGYTF
>.|TRBJ1-1|.|TRBV2
TGTGCCAGCAGTGCGGGGTGGGGCACTGAAGCTTTCTTT
CASSAGWGTEAFF
>.|TRBJ2-5|.|TRBV4-1
TGCGCCAGCAGCCAACGGGAAGTGGAGACCCAGTACTTC
CASSQREVETQYF
>.|TRBJ2-1|.|TRBV9
TGTGCCAGCGGGGGGACCTCGGACAATGAGCAGTTCTTC
CASGGTSDNEQFF
>few|TRBJ1-1|TRBD1|TRBV6-5
TGTGCCAGCAGTTGGGGGACAGGGGGTGAGGGCACTGAAGCTTTCTTT
CASSWGTGGEGTEAFF
>.|TRBJ1-1|.|TRBV7-6
TGTGCCAGCAGCTCTTTTCAGGAGGACACTGAAGCTTTCTTT
CASSSFQEDTEAFF
>.|TRBJ2-5|TRBD1|TRBV28
TGTGCCAGCGGACAGGGTGGGGAGACCCAGTACTTC
CASGQGGETQYF
>.|TRBJ2-2|TRBD2|TRBV5-1
TGCGCCAGCAGCTCCACTAGCGCAAGCGATGGCGGGGAGCTGTTTTTT
CASSSTSASDGGELFF
>.|TRBJ1-2|TRBD1|TRBV19
TGTGCCAGTAGTATGGGGACAGGAATGCCAGCTAACTATGGCTACACCTTC
CASSMGTGMPANYGYTF
>.|TRBJ2-7|TRBD1|TRBV27
TGTGCCAGCAGTTTAGGGGAATTAGGACAGGGGAGCTACGAGCAGTACTTC
CASSLGELGQGSYEQYF
>once|TRBJ2-1|TRBD2|TRBV7-2
TGTGCCAGCGCACTAGCGGGGGAGTGGGATGAGCAGTTCTTC
CASALAGEWDEQFF
>.|TRBJ2-2|TRBD1|TRBV4-3
TGCGCCAGCAGCCAAGATATAGGGGGCCAGAACACCGGGGAGCTGTTTTTT
CASSQDIGGQNTGELFF
>.|TRBJ1-2|TRBD1|TRBV27
TGTGCCAGCAGTCCGGCAGGGGGCGCGGAATATGGCTACACCTTC
CASSPAGGAEYGYTF
>.|TRBJ2-3|TRBD2|TRBV7-9
TGTGCCAGCAGCGCGCTGACTAGCCTCGGGGATACGCAGTATTTT
CASSALTSLGDTQYF
>.|TRBJ1-1|TRBD1|TRBV28
TGTGCCAGCAGGGACAGGGGTTTGGCGGTCCCCCACACTGAAGCTTTCTTT
CASRDRGLAVPHTEAFF
>.|TRBJ1-1|TRBD1|TRBV5-1
TGCGCCAGCAGCTTGGCACCGCAAGGACAGGTCCTGAACACTGAAGCTTTCTTT
CASSLAPQGQVLNTEAFF
>.|TRBJ1-2|.|TRBV7-3
TGTGCCAGCAGCTTAAGACAAGGGGGAGCCTACACCTTC
CASSLRQGGAYTF
>.|TRBJ1-3|.|TRBV5-4
TGTGCCAGCAGCTTGGAAGCGGGGAACCCTGGAAACACCATATATTTT
CASSLEAGNPGNTIYF
>.|TRBJ2-7|.|TRBV28
TGTGCCAGCAGGGGGCGCGTCTCCTACGAGCAGTACTTC
CASRGRVSYEQYF
>.|TRBJ2-2|TRBD2|TRBV6-1
TGTGCCAGCAGTGATCGGGGGGACACCGGGGAGCTGTTTTTT
CASSDRGDTGELFF
>.|TRBJ2-7|.|TRBV29-1
TGCAGCGCACGGGAGAACTCCTACGAGCAGTACTTC
CSARENSYEQYF
>.|TRBJ1-4|TRBD1|TRBV5-4
TGTGCCAGCAGCCAGGGACAGGGGGCGGAAAAACTGTTTTTT
CASSQGQGAEKLFF
>.|TRBJ1-1|TRBD1|TRBV4-2
TGTGCCAGCAGCCAACCCCGACAGGGGGCGAAGACTGAAGCTTTCTTT
CASSQPRQGAKTEAFF
>.|TRBJ2-2|TRBD2|TRBV5-1
TGCGCCAGCGTCCCGGGGGGGGGCCTAGAGATGGAGGGCGGGGAGCTGTTTTTT
CASVPGGGLEMEGGELFF
>.|TRBJ1-4|TRBD1|TRBV19
TGTGCCAGTAGTCCCTCCGGGACAGAAAATGAAAAACTGTTTTTT
CASSPSGTENEKLFF
>few|TRBJ1-2|TRBD1|TRBV7-2
TGTGCCAGCAGCCCCGGGACAGGGCGAGGCTACACCTTC
CASSPGTGRGYTF
>.|TRBJ2-3|TRBD2|TRBV2
TGTGCCAGCAGCGGACTAGCGGGGACAGATACGCAGTATTTT
CASSGLAGTDTQYF
>.|TRBJ2-1|TRBD1|TRBV6-5
TGTGCCAGCAGTCCGGGACAGGGGTGGTTCTTC
CASSPGQGWFF
>.|TRBJ1-2|.|TRBV2
TGTGCCAGCAGCGGAGACAGAAATGGCTACACCTTC
CASSGDRNGYTF
>.|TRBJ1-2|.|TRBV6-5
TGTGCCAGCAGTTACTGGGCAGATTCTAACTATGGCTACACCTTC
CASSYWADSNYGYTF
>.|TRBJ2-6|TRBD1|TRBV5-1
TGCGCCAGCAGCTTGGTGGACAGGCTCTCTGGGGCCAACGTCCTGACTTTC
CASSLVDRLSGANVLTF
>.|TRBJ1-2|.|TRBV19
TGTGCCAGTCGCGCGGATCGACCAATTACTAACTATGGCTACACCTTC
CASRADRPITNYGYTF
>.|TRBJ2-5|TRBD1|TRBV9
TGTGCCAGCAGCGTAGGGGACAGCGCTGATGAGACCCAGTACTTC
CASSVGDSADETQYF
>.|TRBJ1-1|TRBD1|TRBV27
TGTGCCAGCAGTTCCCCGGACAGGGCGGGCACTGAAGCTTTCTTT
CASSSPDRAGTEAFF
>.|TRBJ2-5|.|TRBV19
TGTGCCAGTAGTTGGCGGGTTAATGCCCAAGAGACCCAGTACTTC
CASSWRVNAQETQYF
>few|TRBJ1-5|.|TRBV7-9
TGTGCCAGCAGCTTAGGCGGCCTCAATCAGCCCCAGCATTTT
CASSLGGLNQPQHF
>.|TRBJ2-2|.|TRBV7-2
TGTGCCAGCAGCTCCAAGAGAGCGAACACCGGGGAGCTGTTTTTT
CASSSKRANTGELFF
>.|TRBJ1-1|TRBD1|TRBV7-9
TGTGCCAGCAGCGGAGACAGGGGGCACTGGGGCACTGAAGCTTTCTTT
CASSGDRGHWGTEAFF
>.|TRBJ2-7|.|TRBV5-1
TGCGCCAGCAGCCCGGTAGGGGGAGCCTACGAGCAGTACTTC
CASSPVGGAYEQYF
>.|TRBJ1-2|.|TRBV5-1
TGCGCCAGCAGCTTGCTCCAGACAGGTACAGGTGGCTACACCTTC
CASSLLQTGTGGYTF
>.|TRBJ1-2|.|TRBV5-1
TGCGCCAGCAGGGGTATGAAGGGGTTGGACTATGGCTACCCCTTC
CASRGMKGLDYGYPF
>.|TRBJ2-3|TRBD2|TRBV9
TGTGCCAGCAGCGTAGGGACTAGCGGAACAGATACGCAGTATTTT
CASSVGTSGTDTQYF
>.|TRBJ1-5|TRBD1|TRBV5-6
TGTGCCAGCAGCTTGAGGGACAGGGTCCTTTCCCGCAATCAGCCCCAGCATTTT
CASSLRDRVLSRNQPQHF
>.|TRBJ2-7|.|TRBV7-8
TGTGCCAGCAGCCCCACGGGGTACGAGCAGTACTTC
CASSPTGYEQYF
>.|TRBJ1-1|.|TRBV6-5
TGTGCGAGCAGGGAGAGGGATTGGTCTGAAGCTTTCTTT
CASRERDWSEAFF
>.|TRBJ2-2|.|TRBV4-3
TGCGCCAGCAGCCTGGGGACTGGCACCGGGGAGCTGTTTTTT
CASSLGTGTGELFF
>.|TRBJ2-1|TRBD2|TRBV5-1
TGCGCCAGCAGCTTGGGACTAGCGGATGAGCAGTTCTTC
CASSLGLADEQFF
>.|TRBJ2-7|.|TRBV12-5
TGTGCTAGTGGTTTGCCCGACAGCTACGAGCAGTACTTC
CASGLPDSYEQYF
>.|TRBJ2-3|.|TRBV6-5
TGTGCCAGCAGTTACTCTCGGTTGGATACGCAGTATTTT
CASSYSRLDTQYF
>.|TRBJ1-2|TRBD1|TRBV7-2
TGTGCCAGCAGCCCCGGACAGGGACGCTATGGCTACACCTTC
CASSPGQGRYGYTF
>.|TRBJ1-1|.|TRBV2
TGTGCCAGCAGTGAAGCAAGTACGGTGAACACTGAAGCTTTCTTT
CASSEASTVNTEAFF
>.|TRBJ2-7|.|TRBV12-2
TGTGCAAGTCGCTTAGCCTGCGGACAGGCTGCCGAGCAGTACTTC
CASRLACGQAAEQYF
>.|TRBJ2-2|TRBD2|TRBV7-7
TGTGCTAGCAGCCTAAGCGGGAGCGGGGAGCTGTTTTTT
CASSLSGSGELFF
>.|TRBJ2-3|.|TRBV9
TGTGCCAGCAGCCTGGCGGCAGGGGATACGCAGTATTTT
CASSLAAGDTQYF
>.|TRBJ2-5|TRBD2|TRBV5-6
TGTGCCAGCAGCTTGGGGACTAGAATTGAGACCCAGTACTTC
CASSLGTRIETQYF
>.|TRBJ2-1|TRBD1|TRBV5-1
TGCGCCAGCAGCTCGGACAGGGGGGGGTTCGATGAGCAGTTCTTC
CASSSDRGGFDEQFF
>.|TRBJ2-7|.|TRBV5-4
TGTGCCAGCAGCTTGGCCTCCAGGGGTGCCTACGAGCAGTACTTC
CASSLASRGAYEQYF